A single sample gave rise to the 16 T cell receptor beta chains below, sequenced in a study of molecular identifiers for immune sequencing clone quantification. Via MiXCR, TCRdb re-called the PCR reads, giving one row per CDR3 protein. Of some 35,000 distinct CDR3 sequences listed, about 19% were seen once; the top ten hold approximately 1%. The sample was naive CD8+ T cells from blood, with Jurkat cell RNA spiked in. The subset here: FACS-sorted CD8+CD4-CCR7+CD45RA+ naive T cells. The receptor source for this set is a human donor in good health. Some libraries in this study had Jurkat cell RNA spiked in.

This clonotype was observed a handful of times. The chain links TRBV4-3 to TRBJ2-7; 10 bases agree with TRBD2. The CDR3 extends over 18 amino acids. The trim removed 0 bases at V and 1 base at J, leaving 9 bases unmatched. Germline V gene lookup returns CDR1 LGHNA and CDR2 YSLEER. The CDR3 here is CASSQEPSGGFSSYEQYF. The CDR3 DNA follows: TGCGCCAGCAGCCAAGAGCCTAGCGGGGGATTCTCATCCTACGAGCAGTACTTC.

Comments on this clonotype: It may be a read error: a sequence one base away is much more abundant. This CDR3 is CSGVPALRSPTGELFF. The CDR3 DNA follows: TGCAGTGGGGTACCGGCCCTCAGGTCTCCCACCGGGGAGCTGTTTTTT. The gene calls are TRBV20-1 and TRBJ2-2; unclear D gene. The CDR3 runs to 16 residues. Trimming took 7 bases from V and 4 from J, leaving 22 bases between them. Per germline, CDR1 DFQATT and CDR2 SNEGSKA (reference sequence).

In regard to this clonotype: It may be a read error: a sequence one base away is much more abundant. The rearrangement links TRBV13 to TRBJ2-5, with 8 bases fitting TRBD2. Germline assignment: CDR1 PRHDT and CDR2 FYEKMQ (reference sequence). With V trimmed by 5 bases and J by 2 bases, 10 bases remained unmatched. There are 16 residues in the CDR3. The CDR3 loop reads CASSPTGGFAQETQYF. The CDR3, as DNA: TGTGCCAGCAGCCCGACGGGGGGGTTCGCACAAGAGACCCAGTACTTC.

J is TRBJ2-1 and V is TRBV20-1; D gene ambiguous. The CDR3 is made up of 16 amino acids. Between the trimmed V and J ends, which lost 0 bases and 1 base, there was a span of 13 bases. Germline CDR1 is DFQATT and CDR2 is SNEGSKA (reference sequence). The CDR3 protein is CSARDRVSSSYNEQFF. The CDR3 DNA is TGCAGTGCTAGAGATCGGGTTAGTTCTTCCTACAATGAGCAGTTCTTC.

This clonotype is labeled medium-sized. The genes are TRBV4-3 and TRBJ2-5; unclear D gene. Trimming pared 4 bases from V and 0 bases from J, leaving 9 bases between. The CDR3 consists of 14 residues. Germline loops: CDR1 LGHNA, CDR2 YSLEER. The DNA for the CDR3 is TGCGCCAGCAGCCCCGGCGTCTACCAAGAGACCCAGTACTTC. This translates into CASSPGVYQETQYF.

This clonotype came up many times. The V gene is TRBV20-1, the J gene TRBJ2-5, with D unclear. V lost 1 base to trimming and J lost 3 bases, with 6 bases between them. CDR1 and CDR2 from the germline V gene are DFQATT and SNEGSKA (reference sequence). CDR3 length equals 12 residues. The chain's CDR3 is CSARGGEETQYF. The DNA for the CDR3 is TGCAGTGCTAGAGGTGGGGAAGAGACCCAGTACTTC.

Of note for this clonotype: It may be a read error: a sequence one base away is much more abundant. The gene calls are TRBV7-9 and TRBJ2-7; D possibly uses TRBD1 or TRBD2 (5 bases each). Trimming removed 8 bases at V and 0 bases at J, with 23 bases between. Per the germline V gene, CDR1 is SEHNR and CDR2 is FQNEAQ (reference sequence). This CDR3 comprises 17 residues. The DNA of the CDR3 is TGTGCCAGCGGCTGGCCCGGGGCAGTGATCAACTCCTACGAGCAGTACTTC. It translates to CASGWPGAVINSYEQYF. The entire variable domain, with the rest obtained from reference TRBV7-9 and TRBJ2-7, is as follows: DTGVSQNPRHKITKRGQNVTFRCDPISEHNRLYWYRQTLGQGPEFLTYFQNEAQLEKSRLLSDRFSAERPKGSFSTLEIQRTEQGDSAMYLCASGWPGAVINSYEQYFGPGTRLTVT.

This clonotype was recorded a few times. This could be a read error, since a much larger clone is one nucleotide away. The chain has TRBV9 and TRBJ1-4; possible D gene TRBD1, 6 bases. Per germline, CDR1 SGDLS and CDR2 YYNGEE. This CDR3 has 16 amino acids. CDR3 sequence: CASSEGDTATNEKPFF. CDR3 bases: TGTGCCAGCAGCGAGGGGGACACCGCAACTAATGAAAAACCGTTTTTT.

A note on this clonotype: Just one base apart from a much larger clone, this may be a read error. This CDR3 is missing its conserved last phenylalanine or tryptophan, likely due to a read error. This sequence joins TRBV2 and TRBJ1-5; D is unresolved. The CDR3 has 15 residues. Trimming shortened V by 5 bases and J by 2 bases, and 13 bases separated the two germline ends. Germline V gene sequence: CDR1 SNHLY, CDR2 FYNNEI. This CDR3 reads CASSTTISGNQPQHL. Here the CDR3 DNA reads TGTGCCAGCAGTACGACTATATCCGGCAATCAGCCCCAGCATCTT.

This clonotype was found many times. The V and J genes are TRBV2 and TRBJ2-7; weak D call: TRBD1 (6 bases). V lost 5 bases and J lost 0, with 17 bases in between. Germline values: CDR1 SNHLY, CDR2 FYNNEI. The CDR3 contains 16 residues. In nucleotides, the CDR3 is TGTGCCAGCAGTTTTCCCCGGGACACCCTCTCCTACGAGCAGTACTTC. Its translation: CASSFPRDTLSYEQYF. The whole variable domain, filled in from reference TRBV2 and TRBJ2-7, reads EPEVTQTPSHQVTQMGQEVILRCVPISNHLYFYWYRQILGQKVEFLVSFYNNEISEKSEIFDDQFSVERPDGSNFTLKIRSTKLEDSAMYFCASSFPRDTLSYEQYFGPGTRLTVT.

A single count supports this clonotype. A much larger clone is a single base away; this may be a read error. This chain joins TRBV7-6 and TRBJ2-7; 11 bases map to TRBD2. Germline V gene data show CDR1 as SGHVS and CDR2 as FNYEAQ. The CDR3 contains 14 residues. CDR3 sequence: CACSPGTSGYEQYF. The CDR3, as DNA: TGTGCCTGCAGCCCCGGGACTAGCGGCTACGAGCAGTACTTC.

In its sample, this clonotype was seen many times. CDR3 in amino acids: CSARDASSTDTQYF. CDR3 DNA sequence: TGCAGTGCTAGAGATGCCAGTAGCACAGATACGCAGTATTTT. The chain links TRBV20-1 to TRBJ2-3; D gene unclear. The ends were cut back, 0 bases at V and 0 bases at J, with 7 bases in the middle. CDR1 is DFQATT and CDR2 is SNEGSKA in the germline V gene (reference sequence). The CDR3 extends over 14 amino acids.

In this sample, this clonotype turned up many times. DNA of the CDR3: TGCAGCGTTGAAGCAACGGACTCCTACGAGCAGTACTTC. Translation gives CSVEATDSYEQYF. This chain links TRBV29-1 with TRBJ2-7; D remains ambiguous. The CDR3 covers 13 residues. The V gene lost 1 base and the J gene lost 0 bases, with 7 bases spanning the gap. CDR1 is SQVTM, CDR2 ANQGSEA, per germline.

The V call is TRBV19, the J call TRBJ2-7, with 10 positions matching TRBD1. This CDR3 is 14 amino acids long. V lost 9 bases and J lost 3; bases outside the gene matches: 8. Germline loops: CDR1 LNHDA, CDR2 SQIVND (reference sequence). The CDR3 region has the DNA TGTGCCAGCAGAACCGGGACAGGGGACTACGAGCAGTACTTC. Amino acids: CASRTGTGDYEQYF.

This clonotype was seen at least ten times. The rearrangement uses TRBV28 and TRBJ2-1; D assignment may be TRBD1 or TRBD2 (5 bases each). Looked up from germline, CDR1 is MDHEN and CDR2 is SYDVKM. Trimming took off 7 bases at V and 3 bases at J, with 34 bases between the two ends. This CDR3 is built from 21 residues. CDR3 in amino acids: CASKTIAVGPNPKLLYNEQFF. The CDR3 region has the DNA TGTGCCAGCAAAACTATAGCCGTGGGACCGAACCCTAAGTTGCTCTACAATGAGCAGTTCTTC.

Of note for this clonotype: A much more abundant neighbour one base away suggests this may be a read error. The J gene is TRBJ2-5, the V gene TRBV7-6; 10 nucleotides match TRBD2. The germline V gene encodes CDR1 SGHVS and CDR2 FNYEAQ. The CDR3 loop spans 15 amino acids. With V trimmed by 6 bases and J by 1 base, 5 bases remained unmatched. The CDR3 coding sequence is TGTGCCAGCAGGTCTACTAGCGGGACCCAAGAGACCCAGTACTTC. This gives the protein CASRSTSGTQETQYF.